The TCR beta chain described here comes from a study of shared clonotypes between healthy human individuals. Study-level background: The study used three CD4 naive, three CD4 memory, two CD8 naive and one CD8 memory plate per donor.

CDR1 is SGHRS and CDR2 is YFSETQ in the germline V gene. V dropped 6 bases and J dropped 2 bases, with 7 bases sitting between them. CDR3 length equals 12 residues. Here immunoSEQ multiplex PCR was the method, and the copy in TCRdb shows in-frame clones only, minus some. This sample has around 2.1 million clones, with about 93% found just once. CD45RO-negative, CCR7-selected cells formed the naive CD8 fraction, which excluded terminally differentiated effector memory CD45RA+ cells. The rearrangement links TRBV5-1 to TRBJ2-3; D is unresolved. Specimen: naive CD8+ T cells from PBMCs. This receptor was taken from a man younger than 35 in good health. Some clones in this sample may be carry-over from other donors' samples. Here the CDR3 DNA reads TGCGCCAGCAATGGATACACAGATACGCAGTATTTT. Translating gives CASNGYTDTQYF.